This entry is about one TCR beta chain. Its antigen is undetermined. Germline V lookup: CDR1 SGHAT, CDR2 FQNNGV. The CDR3 sequence is 19 residues long. V was clipped by 1 base and J by 3 bases; unmatched bases: 11. PCR was performed using 60 Vbeta and 13 Jbeta primers. Sequenced by immunoSEQ multiplex PCR; TCRdb stores in-frame clones only, minus some. The sample lists about 100,000 clones, around 77% occurring once. The data are from a study of cytomegalovirus exposure and HLA in healthy donors. In the study overall: Caucasian-associated ancestry cluster membership applied to approximately 84% of several hundred genotyped donors. Study-wide results and limits: Presence/absence analyses rested on an assumption that sequencing depth was roughly uniform across donors. The later analysis indicated that the majority of CMV-associated TCR beta chains appeared HLA-restricted.

The sample was PBMCs. The receptor's source is a woman aged 55-69 years in good health and CMV-seropositive. The chain has TRBV11-2 and TRBJ2-3, with TRBD2 matching 12 bases. The CDR3 region is CASSLGGRSSGRGTDTQYF. Here the CDR3 DNA reads TGTGCCAGCAGCTTAGGGGGGCGATCTAGCGGGAGGGGAACAGATACGCAGTATTTT.